This T cell receptor beta chain was found in a study of blood T cell repertoires in COVID-19. On the study more broadly: Sources were T cells, B-cell-depleted T cells, or PBMCs; the material itself was cDNA or gDNA.

Germline loops: CDR1 SGDLS, CDR2 YYNGEE. This CDR3 has 15 amino acids. V lost 4 bases, J lost 2 bases, and 8 bases stayed unmatched. Sequencing used immunoSEQ multiplex PCR; TCRdb keeps in-frame clones, though not all of them. The sample yields more than 95,000 clones, around 80% seen once. Specimen: peripheral blood. This TCR came from an older man with active or convalescent COVID-19. This chain connects TRBV9 to TRBJ2-7, with 8 nucleotides matching TRBD2. For the CDR3, the DNA is TGTGCCAGCAGCCTCGCTCCGGGACTAGCCTACGAGCAGTACTTC. This translates into CASSLAPGLAYEQYF.